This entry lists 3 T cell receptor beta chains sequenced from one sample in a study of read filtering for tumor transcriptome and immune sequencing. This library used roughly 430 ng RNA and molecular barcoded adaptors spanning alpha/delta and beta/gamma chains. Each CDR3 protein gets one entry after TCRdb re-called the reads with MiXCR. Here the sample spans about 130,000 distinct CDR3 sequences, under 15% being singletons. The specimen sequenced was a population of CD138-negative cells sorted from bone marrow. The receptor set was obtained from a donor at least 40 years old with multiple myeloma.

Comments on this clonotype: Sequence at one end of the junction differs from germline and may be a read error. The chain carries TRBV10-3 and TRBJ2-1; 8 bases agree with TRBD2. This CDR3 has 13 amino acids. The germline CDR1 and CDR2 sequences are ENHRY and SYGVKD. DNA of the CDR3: TGTGCCATCGGTGAAAGAGGAGCGGGAGAGCAGCTCTTC. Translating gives CAIGERGAGEQLF.

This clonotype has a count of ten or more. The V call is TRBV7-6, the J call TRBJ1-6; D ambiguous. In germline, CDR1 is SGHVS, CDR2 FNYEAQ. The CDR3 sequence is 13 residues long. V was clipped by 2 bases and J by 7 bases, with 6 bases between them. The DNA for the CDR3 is TGTGCCAGCAGCTTATCGGAAAATTCACCCCTCCACTTT. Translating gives CASSLSENSPLHF.

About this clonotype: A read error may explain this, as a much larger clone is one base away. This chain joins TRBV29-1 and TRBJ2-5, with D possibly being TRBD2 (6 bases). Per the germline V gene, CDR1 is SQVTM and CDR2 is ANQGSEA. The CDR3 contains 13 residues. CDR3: CSVETGRLETKYF. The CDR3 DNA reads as TGCAGCGTTGAAACCGGGAGACTGGAGACCAAGTACTTC.